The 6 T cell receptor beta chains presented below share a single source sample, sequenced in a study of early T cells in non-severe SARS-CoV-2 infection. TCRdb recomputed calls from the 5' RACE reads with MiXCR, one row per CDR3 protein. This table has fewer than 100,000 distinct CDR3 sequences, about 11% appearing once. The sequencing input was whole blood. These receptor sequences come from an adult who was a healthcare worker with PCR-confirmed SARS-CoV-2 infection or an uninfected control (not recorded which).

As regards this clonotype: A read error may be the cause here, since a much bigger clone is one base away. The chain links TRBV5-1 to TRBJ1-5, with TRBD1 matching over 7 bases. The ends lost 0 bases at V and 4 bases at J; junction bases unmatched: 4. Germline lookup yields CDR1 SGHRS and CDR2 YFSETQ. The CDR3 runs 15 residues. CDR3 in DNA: TGCGCCAGCAGCTTGGCAGGGGGAAGGAATCAGCCCCAGCATTTT. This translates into CASSLAGGRNQPQHF.

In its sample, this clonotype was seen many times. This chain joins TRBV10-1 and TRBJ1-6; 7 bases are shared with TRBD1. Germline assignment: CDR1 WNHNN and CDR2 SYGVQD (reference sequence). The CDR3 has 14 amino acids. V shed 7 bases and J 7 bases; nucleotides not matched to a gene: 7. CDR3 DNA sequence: TGCGCCAGCACTACAGGGGTCAGGAATTCACCCCTCCACTTT. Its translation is CASTTGVRNSPLHF.

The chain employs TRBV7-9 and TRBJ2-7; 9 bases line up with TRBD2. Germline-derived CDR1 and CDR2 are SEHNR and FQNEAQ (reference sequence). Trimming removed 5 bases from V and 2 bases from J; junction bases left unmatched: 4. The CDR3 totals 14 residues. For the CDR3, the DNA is TGTGCCAGCAGCCGAGCGGGGGGCACCTACGAGCAGTACTTC. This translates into CASSRAGGTYEQYF.

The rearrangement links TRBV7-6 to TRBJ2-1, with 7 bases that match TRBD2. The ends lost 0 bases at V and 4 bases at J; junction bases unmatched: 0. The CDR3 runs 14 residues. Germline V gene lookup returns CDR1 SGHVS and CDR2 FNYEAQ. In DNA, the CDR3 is TGTGCCAGCAGCTTAGCGGGGGGGTACAATGAGCAGTTCTTC. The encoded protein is CASSLAGGYNEQFF.

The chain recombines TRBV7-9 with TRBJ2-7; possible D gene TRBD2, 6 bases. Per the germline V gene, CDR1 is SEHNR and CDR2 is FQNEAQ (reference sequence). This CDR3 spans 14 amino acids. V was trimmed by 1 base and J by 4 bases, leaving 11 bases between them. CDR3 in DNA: TGTGCCAGCAGCTTAGGACTAGACGGATACGAGCAGTACTTC. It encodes CASSLGLDGYEQYF.

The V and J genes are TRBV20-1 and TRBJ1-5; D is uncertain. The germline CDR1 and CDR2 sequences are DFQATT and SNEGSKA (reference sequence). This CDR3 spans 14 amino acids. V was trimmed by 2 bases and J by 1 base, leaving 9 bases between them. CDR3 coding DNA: TGCAGTGCTAGACGCGGTTTGAGCAATCAGCCCCAGCATTTT. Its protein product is CSARRGLSNQPQHF.